This T cell receptor (beta chain) was captured by sequencing in a study of blood T cell repertoires in COVID-19. This CDR3 has 15 amino acids. From germline, CDR1 is SGHAT and CDR2 FQDESV (reference sequence). The V gene end was trimmed by 3 bases and the J gene end by 4 bases; junction bases not matched to a gene: 6. The assay was immunoSEQ multiplex PCR, and TCRdb's table has in-frame clones only and misses some. Of about 130,000 clones listed, nearly 85% are singletons. The source of this sequence is a human donor in a cohort sampled during active COVID-19. Input material: peripheral blood. V is TRBV11-1 and J is TRBJ1-2; 9 bases fit TRBD1. The CDR3 reads CASSFATGGSYGYTF. In DNA form, the CDR3 reads TGTGCCAGCAGCTTTGCGACAGGGGGTAGCTATGGCTACACCTTC.